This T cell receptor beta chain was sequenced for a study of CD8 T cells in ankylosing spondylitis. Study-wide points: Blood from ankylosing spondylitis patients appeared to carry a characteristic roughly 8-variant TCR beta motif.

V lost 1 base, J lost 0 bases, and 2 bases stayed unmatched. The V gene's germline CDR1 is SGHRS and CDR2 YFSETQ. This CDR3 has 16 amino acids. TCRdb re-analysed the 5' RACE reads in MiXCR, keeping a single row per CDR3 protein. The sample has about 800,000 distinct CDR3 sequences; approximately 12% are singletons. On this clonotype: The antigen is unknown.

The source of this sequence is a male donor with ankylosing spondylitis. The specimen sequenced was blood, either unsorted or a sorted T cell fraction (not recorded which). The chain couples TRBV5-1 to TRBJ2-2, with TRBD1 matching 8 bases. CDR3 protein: CASSLSTGANTGELFF. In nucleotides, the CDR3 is TGCGCCAGCAGCTTGTCGACAGGGGCGAACACCGGGGAGCTGTTTTTT.